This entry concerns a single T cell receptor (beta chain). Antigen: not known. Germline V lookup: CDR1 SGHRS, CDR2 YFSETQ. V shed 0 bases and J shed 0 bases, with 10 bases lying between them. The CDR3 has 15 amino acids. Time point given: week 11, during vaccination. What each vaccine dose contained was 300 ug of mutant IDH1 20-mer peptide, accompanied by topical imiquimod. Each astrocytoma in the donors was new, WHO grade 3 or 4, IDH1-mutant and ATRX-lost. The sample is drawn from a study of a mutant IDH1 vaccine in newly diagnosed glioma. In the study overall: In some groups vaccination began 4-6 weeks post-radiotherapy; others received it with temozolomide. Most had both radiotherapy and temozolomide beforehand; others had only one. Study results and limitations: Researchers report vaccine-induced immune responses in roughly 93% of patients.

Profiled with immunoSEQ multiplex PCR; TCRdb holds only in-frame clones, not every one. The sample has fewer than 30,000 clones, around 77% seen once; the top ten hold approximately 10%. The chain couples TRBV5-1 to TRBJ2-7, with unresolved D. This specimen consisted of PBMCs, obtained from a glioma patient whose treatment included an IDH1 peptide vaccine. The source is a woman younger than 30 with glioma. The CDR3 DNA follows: TGCGCCAGCAGCTTGGCAGCTGCCGTCTCCTACGAGCAGTACTTC. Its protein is CASSLAAAVSYEQYF.